This TCR beta chain was profiled in a study of T-cell reconstitution after alpha-beta-depleted transplantation in children. With 2 bases clipped from V and 1 base from J, the junction kept 13 bases outside the gene matches. The germline V gene has CDR1 ENHRY and CDR2 SYGVKD. This CDR3 contains 19 residues. During its preparation, the TCRbeta library received unique molecular identifiers. Via MiXCR, TCRdb re-called the PCR reads, giving one row per CDR3 protein. The repertoire holds just over 200,000 distinct CDR3 sequences, with 7% to 9% as singletons. The source is a male patient aged 2-9 years who had a stem cell transplant for acute myeloid leukemia, so the T cells may come from the graft donor. Specimen: PBMCs, mostly from graft donor cells, collected 360 days after TCRalphabeta/CD19-depleted stem cell transplant. This sequence joins TRBV10-3 and TRBJ2-7; the match to TRBD2 covers 11 bases. The chain's CDR3 is CAISEHPGLAAPRSYEQYV. The DNA for the CDR3 is TGTGCCATCAGTGAGCACCCGGGACTAGCGGCACCAAGGTCCTACGAGCAGTACGTC.